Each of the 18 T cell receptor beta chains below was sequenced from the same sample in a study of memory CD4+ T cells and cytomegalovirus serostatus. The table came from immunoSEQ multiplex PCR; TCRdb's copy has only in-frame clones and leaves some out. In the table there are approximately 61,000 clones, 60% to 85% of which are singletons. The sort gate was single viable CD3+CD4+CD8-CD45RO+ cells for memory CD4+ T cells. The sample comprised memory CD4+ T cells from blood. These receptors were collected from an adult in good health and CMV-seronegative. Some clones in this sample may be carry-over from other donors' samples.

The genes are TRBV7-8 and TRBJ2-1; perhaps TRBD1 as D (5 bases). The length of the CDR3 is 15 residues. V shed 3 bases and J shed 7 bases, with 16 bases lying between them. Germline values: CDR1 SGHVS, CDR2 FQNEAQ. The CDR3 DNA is TGTGCCAGCAGCTTTGGACACGGAACCTTGAATGAGCAGTTCTTC. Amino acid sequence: CASSFGHGTLNEQFF.

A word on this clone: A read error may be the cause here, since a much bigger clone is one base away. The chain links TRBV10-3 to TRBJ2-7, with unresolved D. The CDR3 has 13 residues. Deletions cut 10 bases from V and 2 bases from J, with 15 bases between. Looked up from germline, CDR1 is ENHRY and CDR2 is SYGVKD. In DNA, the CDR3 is TGTGCCACCAAACCTACGGAAACCTACGAGCAGTACTTC. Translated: CATKPTETYEQYF.

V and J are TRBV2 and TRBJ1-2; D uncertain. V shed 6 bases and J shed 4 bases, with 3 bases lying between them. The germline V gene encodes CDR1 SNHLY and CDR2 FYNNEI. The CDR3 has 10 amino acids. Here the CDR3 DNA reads TGTGCCAGCAGCGTCTATGGCTACACCTTC. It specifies CASSVYGYTF.

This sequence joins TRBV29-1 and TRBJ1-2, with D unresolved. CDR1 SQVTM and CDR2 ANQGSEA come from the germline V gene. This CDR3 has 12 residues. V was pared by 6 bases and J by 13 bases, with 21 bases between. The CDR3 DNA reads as TGCAGCGTCCCCGAGGCCCTTGCCAGTTTCACCTTC. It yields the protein CSVPEALASFTF.

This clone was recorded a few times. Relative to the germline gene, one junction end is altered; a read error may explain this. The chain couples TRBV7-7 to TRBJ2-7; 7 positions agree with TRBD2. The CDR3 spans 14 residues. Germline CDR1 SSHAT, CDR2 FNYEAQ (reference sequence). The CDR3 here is CASSLGAGSYEQYF. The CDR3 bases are TGTGCTAGCAGTCTCGGAGCGGGGTCCTACGAGCAGTACTTC.

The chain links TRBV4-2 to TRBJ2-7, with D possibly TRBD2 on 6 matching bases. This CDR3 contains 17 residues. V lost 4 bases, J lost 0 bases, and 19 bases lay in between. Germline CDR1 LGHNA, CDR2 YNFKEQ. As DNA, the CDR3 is TGTGCCAGCAGCCGCGGGGATGGGGGAACTGTCTCCTACGAGCAGTACTTC. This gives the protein CASSRGDGGTVSYEQYF.

CDR3 sequence reads: CASSSVGRGGQPQHF. For the CDR3, the DNA is TGTGCCAGCAGCTCGGTGGGCAGGGGAGGACAGCCCCAGCATTTT. The chain links TRBV7-8 to TRBJ1-5; D is perhaps TRBD1 (6 bases). CDR1 is SGHVS, CDR2 FQNEAQ, per germline. V was trimmed by 4 bases and J by 7 bases, leaving 17 bases between them. This CDR3 contains 15 residues.

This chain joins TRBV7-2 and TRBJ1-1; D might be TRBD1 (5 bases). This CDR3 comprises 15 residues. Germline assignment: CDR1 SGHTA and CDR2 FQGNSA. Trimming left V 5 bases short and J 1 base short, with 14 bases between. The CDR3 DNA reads TGTGCCAGCAGCCCCTCGTTCGGGGGGAACACTGAAGCTTTCTTT. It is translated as CASSPSFGGNTEAFF.

The CDR3 nucleotides read TGCGCCAGCAGCTTCCGCGGGGGGAACACCGGGGAGCTGTTTTTT. It codes for CASSFRGGNTGELFF. The V call is TRBV5-1, the J call TRBJ2-2; 7 nucleotides agree with TRBD2. After removal of 2 bases from V and 1 base from J, the junction contained 2 bases not matched to a gene. Germline V gives CDR1 SGHRS, CDR2 YFSETQ. This CDR3 has 15 residues.

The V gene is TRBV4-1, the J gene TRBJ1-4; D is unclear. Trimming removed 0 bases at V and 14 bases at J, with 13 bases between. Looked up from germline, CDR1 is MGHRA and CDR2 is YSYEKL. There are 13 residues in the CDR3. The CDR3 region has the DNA TGCGCCAGCAGCCAAGATCTAGGTATCTTCCTGTTTTTT. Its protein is CASSQDLGIFLFF.

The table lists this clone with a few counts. The CDR3: CASSLVAGGNEKLFF. DNA for the CDR3: TGTGCCAGCAGCTTGGTGGCAGGGGGCAATGAAAAACTGTTTTTT. The chain uses TRBV5-6 and TRBJ1-4; 8 bases line up with TRBD1. Looked up from germline, CDR1 is SGHDT and CDR2 is YYEEEE. There are 15 residues in the CDR3. With V trimmed by 0 bases and J by 5 bases, 3 bases remained unmatched.

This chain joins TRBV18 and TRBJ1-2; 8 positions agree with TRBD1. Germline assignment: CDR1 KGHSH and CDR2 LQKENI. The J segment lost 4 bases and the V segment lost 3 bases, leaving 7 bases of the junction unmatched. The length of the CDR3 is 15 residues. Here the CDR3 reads CASSPSDRASYGYTF. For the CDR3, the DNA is TGTGCCAGCTCACCGTCGGACAGGGCCTCCTATGGCTACACCTTC.

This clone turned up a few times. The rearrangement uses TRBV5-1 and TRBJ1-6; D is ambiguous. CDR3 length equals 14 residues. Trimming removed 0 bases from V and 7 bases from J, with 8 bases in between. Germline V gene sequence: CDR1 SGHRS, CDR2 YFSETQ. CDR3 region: CASSLEGRNSPLHF. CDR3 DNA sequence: TGCGCCAGCAGCTTGGAAGGACGGAATTCACCCCTCCACTTT.

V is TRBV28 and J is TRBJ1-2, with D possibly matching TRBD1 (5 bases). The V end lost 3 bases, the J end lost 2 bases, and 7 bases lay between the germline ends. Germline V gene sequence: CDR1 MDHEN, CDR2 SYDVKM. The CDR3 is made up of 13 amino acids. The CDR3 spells CASSFDRNYGYTF. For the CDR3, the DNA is TGTGCCAGCAGTTTCGACAGAAACTATGGCTACACCTTC.

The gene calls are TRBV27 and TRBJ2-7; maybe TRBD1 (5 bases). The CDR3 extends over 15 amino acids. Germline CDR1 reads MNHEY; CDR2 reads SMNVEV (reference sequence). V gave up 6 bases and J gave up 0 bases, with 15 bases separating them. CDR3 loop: CASRDAMGLSYEQYF. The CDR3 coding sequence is TGTGCCAGCAGAGATGCGATGGGGCTCTCCTACGAGCAGTACTTC.

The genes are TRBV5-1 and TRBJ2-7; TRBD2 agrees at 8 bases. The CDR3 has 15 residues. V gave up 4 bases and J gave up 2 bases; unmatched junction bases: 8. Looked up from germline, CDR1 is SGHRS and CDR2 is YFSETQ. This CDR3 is CASSPRGTSTYEQYF. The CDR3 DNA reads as TGCGCCAGCAGCCCGAGGGGGACTAGTACCTACGAGCAGTACTTC.

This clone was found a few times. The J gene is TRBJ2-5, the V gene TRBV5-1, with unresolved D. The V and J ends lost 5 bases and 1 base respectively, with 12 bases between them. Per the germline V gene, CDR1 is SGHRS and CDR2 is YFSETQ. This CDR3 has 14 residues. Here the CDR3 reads CASRVGLGQETQYF. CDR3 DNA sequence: TGCGCCAGCAGGGTGGGTTTGGGCCAAGAGACCCAGTACTTC.

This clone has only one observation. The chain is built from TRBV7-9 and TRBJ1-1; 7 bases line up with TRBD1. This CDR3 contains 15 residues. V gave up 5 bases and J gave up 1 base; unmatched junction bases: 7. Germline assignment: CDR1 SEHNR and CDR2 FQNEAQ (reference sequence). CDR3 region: CASSLQTGPNTEAFF. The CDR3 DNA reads TGTGCCAGCAGCCTACAGACAGGGCCGAACACTGAAGCTTTCTTT.